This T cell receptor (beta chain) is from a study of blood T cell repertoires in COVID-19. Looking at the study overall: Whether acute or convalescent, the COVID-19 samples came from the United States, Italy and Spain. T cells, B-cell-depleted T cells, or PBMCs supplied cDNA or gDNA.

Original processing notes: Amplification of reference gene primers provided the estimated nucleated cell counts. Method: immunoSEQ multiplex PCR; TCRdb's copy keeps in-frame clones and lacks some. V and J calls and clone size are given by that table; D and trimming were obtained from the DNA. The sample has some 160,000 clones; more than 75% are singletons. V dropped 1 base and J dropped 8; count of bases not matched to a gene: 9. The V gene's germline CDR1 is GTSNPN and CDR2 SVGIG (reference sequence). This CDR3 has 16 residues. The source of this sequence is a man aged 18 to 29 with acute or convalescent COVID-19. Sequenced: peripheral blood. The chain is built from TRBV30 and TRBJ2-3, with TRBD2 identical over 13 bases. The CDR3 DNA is TGTGCCTGGAGTGAAGGACTAGCGGGAGTTGGTGGTACGCAGTATTTT. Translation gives CAWSEGLAGVGGTQYF.